These 12 T cell receptor beta chains were all obtained from the same sample, sequenced in a study of blood T cell repertoires in COVID-19. Using immunoSEQ multiplex PCR, the repertoire was profiled, and TCRdb retains in-frame clones only, with some absent. Of 77,000 or so clones listed, around 76% were seen once; the top ten hold 25% to 30%. The sequenced material came from peripheral blood. The source is a woman older than 75 with active or convalescent COVID-19.

This chain links TRBV6-1 with TRBJ2-7; 10 nucleotides align to TRBD2. The J segment lost 0 bases and the V segment lost 2 bases, leaving 1 base of the junction unmatched. Germline V gene lookup returns CDR1 MNHNS and CDR2 SASEGT. There are 15 residues in the CDR3. The CDR3 protein is CASSELAGDSYEQYF. The CDR3 DNA sequence: TGTGCCAGCAGTGAACTAGCGGGGGACTCCTACGAGCAGTACTTC.

This rearrangement joins TRBV5-5 to TRBJ1-4, with 7 bases lining up with TRBD1. The CDR3 covers 17 residues. The V gene's germline CDR1 is SGHKS and CDR2 YYEKEE (reference sequence). The V gene end was trimmed by 4 bases and the J gene end by 11 bases; junction bases not matched to a gene: 20. The CDR3 sequence: CASSPIPSGQEEGKLFF. The CDR3 nucleotides read TGTGCCAGCAGCCCAATCCCATCAGGACAGGAGGAGGGGAAACTGTTTTTT.

This chain joins TRBV30 and TRBJ2-3; 7 positions match TRBD1. Per germline, CDR1 GTSNPN and CDR2 SVGIG (reference sequence). The CDR3 runs to 15 residues. With V trimmed by 4 bases and J by 3 bases, 10 bases remained unmatched. CDR3 region: CAWNRGGGSTDTQYF. The CDR3 coding sequence is TGTGCCTGGAACAGGGGTGGGGGTAGTACAGATACGCAGTATTTT.

The CDR3 here is CASSPQLNTEAFF. DNA for the CDR3: TGTGCCAGCTCACCACAGCTTAACACTGAAGCTTTCTTT. The rearrangement uses TRBV18 and TRBJ1-1; D call uncertain. Between the trimmed V and J ends, which lost 1 base and 2 bases, there was a span of 5 bases. The germline V gene encodes CDR1 KGHSH and CDR2 LQKENI. The CDR3 runs to 13 residues.

The V and J genes are TRBV6-2 or TRBV6-3 and TRBJ1-5, with 7 bases fitting TRBD1. Germline lookup yields CDR1 MNHEY and CDR2 SVGEGT. V trimming: 2 bases; J trimming: 4 bases; junction bases outside the gene matches: 11. This CDR3 is 17 amino acids long. This chain's CDR3 is CASSYAPTGAGNQPQHF. The CDR3 DNA sequence: TGTGCCAGCAGTTACGCTCCAACAGGGGCCGGGAATCAGCCCCAGCATTTT.

V and J are TRBV6-1 and TRBJ1-1, with D perhaps TRBD1 (6 bases). This CDR3 is built from 15 residues. Trimming shortened V by 1 base and J by 1 base, and 10 bases separated the two germline ends. Germline assignment: CDR1 MNHNS and CDR2 SASEGT. CDR3 nucleotide sequence: TGTGCCAGCAGTGAAGGGACAGCCAGGAACACTGAAGCTTTCTTT. This encodes CASSEGTARNTEAFF.

The chain uses TRBV19 and TRBJ1-4; no definite D call. Germline V gene lookup returns CDR1 LNHDA and CDR2 SQIVND (reference sequence). The CDR3 sequence is 17 residues long. The V gene lost 0 bases and the J gene lost 0 bases, with 11 bases spanning the gap. CDR3 in amino acids: CASSIDTYSATNEKLFF. The CDR3 nucleotides read TGTGCCAGTAGTATAGACACATACAGTGCAACTAATGAAAAACTGTTTTTT.

V gene TRBV3-1 (or the pseudogene TRBV3-2) combines with J gene TRBJ1-5; a weak D match, TRBD1 (5 bases). With 1 base removed from V and 7 bases from J, the gap between germline ends came to 11 bases. CDR1 and CDR2 (germline): LGHDT, YNNKEL (reference sequence). The CDR3 runs 14 residues. CDR3 loop: CASSQGRGQQPQHF. Here the CDR3 DNA reads TGTGCCAGCAGCCAAGGGAGGGGCCAACAGCCCCAGCATTTT.

This rearrangement joins TRBV19 to TRBJ2-2; no definite D call. From germline, CDR1 is LNHDA and CDR2 SQIVND (reference sequence). This CDR3 has 15 amino acids. Trimming removed 6 bases from V and 3 bases from J, with 14 bases in between. The CDR3 loop is CASSDLGADTGELFF. Written as DNA, the CDR3 is TGTGCCAGTAGCGACCTCGGTGCGGACACCGGGGAGCTGTTTTTT. The whole variable domain, remainder taken from reference TRBV19 and TRBJ2-2, is DGGITQSPKYLFRKEGQNVTLSCEQNLNHDAMYWYRQDPGQGLRLIYYSQIVNDFQKGDIAEGYSVSREKKESFPLTVTSAQKNPTAFYLCASSDLGADTGELFFGEGSRLTVL.

This clone was counted once. The chain uses TRBV7-2 and TRBJ2-4, with 14 bases aligning to TRBD2. CDR3 size: 18 residues. Per the germline V gene, CDR1 is SGHTA and CDR2 is FQGNSA. Trimming at V came to 0 bases and at J to 5 bases, leaving 6 bases not matched to a gene. This CDR3 reads CASSLARLAGGRENIQYF. In DNA, the CDR3 is TGTGCCAGCAGCTTAGCTAGACTAGCGGGGGGGAGGGAAAACATTCAGTACTTC.

This sequence joins TRBV19 and TRBJ2-3, with D possibly being TRBD2 (5 bases). Germline CDR1 reads LNHDA; CDR2 reads SQIVND (reference sequence). This CDR3 spans 14 amino acids. With 7 bases removed from V and 5 bases from J, the gap between germline ends came to 16 bases. The CDR3 protein is CASTRTHAGDTQYF. The CDR3 nucleotides are TGTGCCAGTACAAGGACCCACGCGGGAGATACGCAGTATTTT.

The table lists this clone with a few counts. The chain is built from TRBV3-1 (or the pseudogene TRBV3-2) and TRBJ2-2, with 10 bases matching TRBD2. Germline trimming cut 4 bases from V and 7 bases from J; bases unmatched to any gene: 3. Germline values: CDR1 LGHDT, CDR2 YNNKEL (reference sequence). This CDR3 has 14 amino acids. This CDR3 is CASSPRTSGGELFF. In DNA, the CDR3 is TGTGCCAGCAGCCCAAGGACTAGCGGCGGGGAGCTGTTTTTT.